One TCR beta chain is described in this entry. Per the germline V gene, CDR1 is SNHLY and CDR2 is FYNNEI. This CDR3 contains 15 residues. V dropped 5 bases and J dropped 0; count of bases not matched to a gene: 7. Libraries were prepared by immunoSEQ multiplex PCR; TCRdb keeps only in-frame clonotypes and omits some of them. In the table there are about 190,000 clones, 70% to 90% of which are singletons. Participants spanned ages roughly 18 to 90 years and resided in roughly 26 US areas. The data were obtained in a study of blood T cell repertoires in COVID-19. The chain recombines TRBV2 with TRBJ2-7; 7 nucleotides agree with TRBD1. The clonotype originates from a middle-aged woman in a cohort exposed to, infected with or recovered from COVID-19 (not recorded which). The specimen was PBMCs or T cells enriched from blood (not recorded which). The CDR3 bases are TGTGCCAGCAGTTATACCGGGACAGTCTCCTACGAGCAGTACTTC. As protein: CASSYTGTVSYEQYF.